One sample yielded the 16 T cell receptor beta chains listed below, sequenced in a study of tumor-infiltrating lymphocytes in primary liver carcinoma. With 500 to 650 ng total RNA as template and a constant-region primer, TCR beta cDNA was made. ARM-PCR was slightly modified, and three nested multiplex PCR rounds with it gave rise to the TCR beta libraries. TRBV1-TRBV30 forward primers paired with a C-beta reverse primer were used in the first two PCR rounds, which ran approximately 11 cycles each. TCRdb re-analysed the multiplex PCR reads in MiXCR, keeping a single row per CDR3 protein. The sample has tens of thousands of distinct CDR3 sequences; over 65% are singletons. Between 20 and 30 mg of unsorted bulk tissue served as the source from which RNA and DNA were co-extracted. Input material: liver tumor tissue from sampling region 5. Subset meaning: tumor region T5, tumor centre. The receptors come from a man aged 35 to 55 with primary liver carcinoma and hepatitis B virus infection.

In this sample, this clonotype turned up once. A read error may account for a junction end that differs from germline. V gene TRBV11-1 combines with J gene TRBJ2-3, with 10 bases lining up with TRBD2. CDR1 SGHAT and CDR2 FQDESV come from the germline V gene (reference sequence). The CDR3 consists of 16 residues. The CDR3, as DNA: TGTGCCAGCAGCAAGGGACTAGCGATTAGCACGGATACGCACTATTTT. Translated, it gives CASSKGLAISTDTHYF.

A remark on this clonotype: The junction departs from the called germline gene at one end, perhaps through a read error. The CDR3 sequence: CASSFSSGMGGTGTQYF. CDR3 sequence (DNA): TGTGCCAGCAGCTTTTCCAGCGGGATGGGGGGCACAGGTACGCAGTATTTT. The chain joins TRBV7-2 to TRBJ2-3; perhaps TRBD2 as D (7 bases). CDR1 and CDR2 (germline): SGHTA, FQGNSA. The length of the CDR3 is 17 residues.

Of note for this clonotype: No conserved phenylalanine or tryptophan ends this CDR3, so it is likely a read error. The limits of the CDR3 on the DNA are not certain, so only TCRdb's listed CDR3 is given. V is TRBV5-6 and J is TRBJ1-6. 17 amino acids form the CDR3, both terminal residues included. Germline loops: CDR1 SGHDT, CDR2 YYEEEE. CDR3 sequence reads: CASSIGSQGSYNSPIHT.

Comment on this clonotype: The CDR3 end shows no conserved phenylalanine or tryptophan, and so a read error is likely. The rearrangement joins TRBV6-1 to TRBJ1-5, with D maybe TRBD1 (5 bases). Germline lookup yields CDR1 MNHNS and CDR2 SASEGT. The CDR3 totals 15 residues. The CDR3 reads CASSGGWTIDQSQHS. The DNA of the CDR3 is TGTGCCAGCAGTGGGGGGTGGACAATCGATCAGTCCCAGCATTCT.

J is TRBJ2-1 and V is TRBV29-1; 11 bases are shared with TRBD1. The CDR3 is made up of 14 amino acids. Losses at the gene ends were 7 bases for V and 7 bases for J; bases not matched to a gene: 9. Germline V gene sequence: CDR1 SQVTM, CDR2 ANQGSEA. CDR3 bases: TGCAGCGGATTGTTGGGACAGGGGGTGAATGAGCAGTTCTTC. This gives the protein CSGLLGQGVNEQFF.

Concerning this clonotype: A much larger clone differs from this one at a single base, so this may be a read error. The J gene is TRBJ2-3, the V gene TRBV7-9; no definite D call. The CDR3 runs 14 residues. Trimming pared 0 bases from V and 5 bases from J, leaving 9 bases between. CDR1 is SEHNR, CDR2 FQNEAQ, per germline (reference sequence). This chain's CDR3 is CASSLAGPLDTQYF. The CDR3 DNA reads as TGTGCCAGCAGCTTAGCAGGGCCCCTAGATACGCAGTATTTT.

This clonotype was detected only once. The CDR3 end shows no conserved phenylalanine or tryptophan, and so a read error is likely. This chain connects TRBV5-1 to TRBJ1-1, with 10 bases identical to TRBD1. Germline CDR1 reads SGHRS; CDR2 reads YFSETQ. The CDR3 contains 17 residues. Here the CDR3 DNA reads TGCGCCAGCAGCCAGAAGACAGGGGGCGGAGGTAACTCTGAGGCTTTCCTT. This encodes CASSQKTGGGGNSEAFL.

This clonotype showed up many times. This sequence joins TRBV4-1 and TRBJ1-6; D is ambiguous. Germline V lookup: CDR1 MGHRA, CDR2 YSYEKL. The CDR3 spans 15 residues. The V and J ends lost 3 bases and 6 bases respectively, with 12 bases between them. CDR3 in amino acids: CASSQITFPNSPLHF. In DNA form, the CDR3 reads TGCGCCAGCAGCCAGATAACGTTCCCTAATTCACCCCTCCACTTT.

Comments on this clonotype: Since a much larger clone is just one base distant, this may be a read error. This sequence joins TRBV6-1 and TRBJ2-2; TRBD1 aligns across 10 bases. The ends lost 7 bases at V and 16 bases at J; junction bases unmatched: 15. The germline CDR1 and CDR2 sequences are MNHNS and SASEGT. The CDR3 length is 14 residues. The CDR3 sequence is CASTRQGATGGPFF. CDR3 bases: TGTGCCAGCACCCGACAGGGGGCAACGGGGGGGCCGTTTTTT.

V gene TRBV6-6 combines with J gene TRBJ2-3; D gene uncertain. This CDR3 region has 12 residues. The germline V gene has CDR1 MNHNY and CDR2 SVGAGI (reference sequence). V gave up 8 bases and J gave up 1 base, with 7 bases separating them. The CDR3: CASDTCTDTQYF. The CDR3 DNA follows: TGTGCCAGCGATACATGCACAGATACGCAGTATTTT.

Concerning this clonotype itself: The junction departs from germline at one end; a sequencing error may be responsible. The rearrangement uses TRBV29-1 and TRBJ2-5, with D perhaps matching TRBD1 (5 bases). CDR3 length equals 13 residues. Germline loops: CDR1 SQVTM, CDR2 ANQGSEA. The CDR3 sequence is CSVGHQIKETQYF. The CDR3 DNA is TGCAGCGTAGGACATCAGATTAAAGAGACTCAGTACTTC.

On this clonotype: At one end, the junction sequence differs from germline, possibly due to a read error. This chain joins TRBV4-2 and TRBJ1-1; TRBD1 is a possible D gene (6 bases). Germline values: CDR1 LGHNA, CDR2 YNFKEQ. The CDR3 extends over 14 amino acids. The CDR3 bases are TGTGCTAGCAACCAAGATCGGACAGTGACTGAAGCTTTCTTT. It translates to CASNQDRTVTEAFF.

This clonotype has only a few counts. The gene calls are TRBV11-2 and TRBJ1-1; D is unresolved. Germline CDR1 reads SGHAT; CDR2 reads FQNNGV. The CDR3 length is 13 residues. The ends were cut back, 4 bases at V and 4 bases at J, with 10 bases in the middle. This CDR3 reads CASSYEGGTEAFF. Here the CDR3 DNA reads TGTGCCAGCAGCTACGAGGGTGGCACTGAAGCTTTCTTT.

This sequence joins TRBV10-1 and TRBJ2-1, with D uncertain. Trimming pared 4 bases from V and 8 bases from J, leaving 18 bases between. The CDR3 is 15 residues long. CDR1 and CDR2 from the germline V gene are WNHNN and SYGVQD (reference sequence). CDR3 bases: TGCGCCAGCAGTGTGTCGATGTATCCCCTCGATGAGCAGTTCTTC. This codes for CASSVSMYPLDEQFF.

The V call is TRBV9, the J call TRBJ2-3; 8 positions agree with TRBD1. Germline CDR1 is SGDLS and CDR2 is YYNGEE. With V trimmed by 0 bases and J by 5 bases, 2 bases remained unmatched. The CDR3 is 14 residues long. The CDR3 sequence is CASSVAGGEDTQYF. CDR3 nucleotide sequence: TGTGCCAGCAGCGTAGCAGGGGGCGAAGATACGCAGTATTTT.

There are many counts of this clonotype. V is TRBV4-2 and J is TRBJ2-6; D unresolved. This CDR3 is 19 amino acids long. V shed 0 bases and J shed 4 bases, with 19 bases lying between them. Germline V gene data show CDR1 as LGHNA and CDR2 as YNFKEQ. CDR3 sequence: CASSQEWATAISGANVLTF. The CDR3 DNA follows: TGTGCCAGCAGCCAAGAGTGGGCGACTGCCATCTCCGGGGCCAACGTCCTGACTTTC.